This entry concerns a single T cell receptor beta chain. Its antigen is not yet known. No qualities accompany the bases; no much larger clone lies one base away. CDR1 ENHRY and CDR2 SYGVKD are derived from the germline V gene. Unmatched junction bases come to 2, with V trimmed by 0 bases and J by 3 bases. Counted from cysteine to phenylalanine, this CDR3 has 17 amino acids. This entry keeps only the CDR3 DNA: 51 bases, framed from base 1. The collaborating institutions used their own protocols to collect whole blood in K2EDTA tubes. For TCRbeta analysis, collaborator samples were shipped as frozen whole blood, as isolated PBMCs, or as DNA extracted from either sample type. This entry belongs to a study of blood T cell repertoires in COVID-19 (dated by TCRdb to 2019 to 2021). Looking at the study overall: Samples from collaborators originated in the United States, Italy and Spain and spanned both the acute and convalescent phases of COVID-19. The material from the prospective study consisted of cDNA or gDNA derived from T cells, B-cell-depleted T cells, or PBMCs. The dataset comprised deeply sampled blood TCRbeta repertoires from subjects exposed to, actively infected with, or recovered from COVID-19. The repertoires were released in a freely available public database intended as a resource for research on the immune response to SARS-CoV-2. The samples were drawn from the first 160 participants of the ongoing ImmuneRACE study and from 1,254 subjects provided by 6 global collaborators. Nearly every sample came with metadata listing a de-identified subject ID, COVID-19 status, age in years and sex. Where available, HLA class I and class II types were taken from metadata supplied by the sample provider and were not determined by assay-based typing.

The immunoSEQ Assay, a bias-controlled multiplex PCR, was used to amplify TCRbeta CDR3 regions from genomic DNA. On the study's bioinformatics: The number of nucleated cells in each sample was estimated by amplification of reference gene primers within the assay. To quantify the absolute abundance of each unique TCRbeta CDR3 rearrangement, sequence reads were collapsed and filtered. For each sample, productive Simpson clonality was calculated as the square root of Simpson's diversity index across productive rearrangements. What TCRdb holds here is the immuneACCESS table cut down to in-frame rearrangements. Part of the clones is not present; checked against another copy, under half of the missing clones reflect an unresolved V gene, and the others are unexplained. That table supplies the V and J calls and clone size; D and trimming were determined from the DNA. The sample contains roughly 70,000 clones, 70% to 90% of them found a single time. Of the sample, roughly 3.9% falls within the top ten clones.

What the study reported, not specific to this receptor: Clinical and demographic metadata were provided uncurated, with the amount varying by source and participant.

This clonotype was sampled from an older man with active COVID-19. The specimen was peripheral blood. The chain uses TRBV10-3 and TRBJ1-4, with 12 junctional bases fitting TRBD1. The CDR3 region reads CAISESGTGGPNEKLFF. The bases are TGTGCCATCAGTGAGTCGGGGACAGGGGGCCCTAATGAAAAACTGTTTTTT.